The clone carrying this TCR beta chain was observed at least ten times. The antigen is undetermined. This record belongs to a study of T cell repertoires in cytomegalovirus infection. Turning to the study itself: Signatures in public TCR beta sequences pointed to both CMV infection and matching HLA type.

Study results and limitations: Cumulative frequency of public TCR beta families picked out carriers of CMV plus the relevant HLA. There were HLA-C-restricted CMV-specific TCR beta clonotypes dominating the ex vivo response.

Germline values: CDR1 SGHAT, CDR2 FQNNGV. CDR3 length: 16 residues. With V trimmed by 1 base and J by 5 bases, 7 bases remained unmatched. One entry per CDR3 protein, called by TCRdb with MiXCR from the reads. Of around 120,000 distinct CDR3 sequences listed, 20% to 30% are singletons. The V and J genes are TRBV11-2 and TRBJ2-7, with TRBD1 identical over 11 bases. This TCR derives from a human donor in good health (CMV status not recorded). Some clones in this sample may be carry-over from other donors' samples. What was sequenced was PBMCs, sequenced either directly or after in vitro stimulation (not recorded which). CDR3 amino acids: CASSLGTGGRGNEQYV. CDR3 in DNA: TGTGCCAGCAGCTTAGGGACAGGGGGCAGAGGGAACGAGCAGTACGTC.